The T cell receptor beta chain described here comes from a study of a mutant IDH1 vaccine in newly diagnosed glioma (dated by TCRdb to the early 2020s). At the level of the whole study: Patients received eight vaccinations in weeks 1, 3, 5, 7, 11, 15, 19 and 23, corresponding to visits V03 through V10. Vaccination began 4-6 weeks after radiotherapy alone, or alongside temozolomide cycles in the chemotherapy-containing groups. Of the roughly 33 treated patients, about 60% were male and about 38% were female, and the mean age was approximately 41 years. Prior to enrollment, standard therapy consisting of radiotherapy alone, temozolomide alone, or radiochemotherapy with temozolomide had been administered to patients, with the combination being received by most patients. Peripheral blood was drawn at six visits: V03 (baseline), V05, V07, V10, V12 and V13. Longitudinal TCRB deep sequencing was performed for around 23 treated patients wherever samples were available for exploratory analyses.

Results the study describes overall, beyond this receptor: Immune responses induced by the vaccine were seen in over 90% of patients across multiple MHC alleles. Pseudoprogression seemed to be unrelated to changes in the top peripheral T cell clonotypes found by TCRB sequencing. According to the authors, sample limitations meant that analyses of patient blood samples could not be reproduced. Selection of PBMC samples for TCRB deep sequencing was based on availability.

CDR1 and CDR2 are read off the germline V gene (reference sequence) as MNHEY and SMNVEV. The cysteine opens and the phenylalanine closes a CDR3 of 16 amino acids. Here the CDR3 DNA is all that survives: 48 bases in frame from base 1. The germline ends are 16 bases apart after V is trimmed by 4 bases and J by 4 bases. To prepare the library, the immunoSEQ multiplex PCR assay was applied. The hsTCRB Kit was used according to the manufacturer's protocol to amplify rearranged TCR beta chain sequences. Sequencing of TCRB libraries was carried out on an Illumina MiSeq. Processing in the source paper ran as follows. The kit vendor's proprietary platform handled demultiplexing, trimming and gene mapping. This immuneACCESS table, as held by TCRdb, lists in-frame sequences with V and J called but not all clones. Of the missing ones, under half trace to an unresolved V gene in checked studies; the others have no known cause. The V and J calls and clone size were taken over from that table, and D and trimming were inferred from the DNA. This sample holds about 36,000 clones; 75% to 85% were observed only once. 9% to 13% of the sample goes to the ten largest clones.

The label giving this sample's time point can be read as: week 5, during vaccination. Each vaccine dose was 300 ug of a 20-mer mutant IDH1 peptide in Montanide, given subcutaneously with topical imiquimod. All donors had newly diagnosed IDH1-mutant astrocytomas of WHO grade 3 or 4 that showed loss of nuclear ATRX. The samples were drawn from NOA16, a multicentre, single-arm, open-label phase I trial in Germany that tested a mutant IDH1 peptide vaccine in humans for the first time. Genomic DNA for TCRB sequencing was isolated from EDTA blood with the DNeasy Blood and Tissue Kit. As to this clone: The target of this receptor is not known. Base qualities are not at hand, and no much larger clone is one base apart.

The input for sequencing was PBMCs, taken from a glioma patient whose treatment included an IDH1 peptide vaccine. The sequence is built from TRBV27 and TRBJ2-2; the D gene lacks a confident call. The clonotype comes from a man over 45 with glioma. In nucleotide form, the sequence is TGTGCCAGCAGTTCATTAGCAGTCGTCGCCACCGGGGAGCTGTTTTTT. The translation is CASSSLAVVATGELFF.